The clone carrying this TCR beta chain came up a few times. This sample is part of a study of patients and donors after allogeneic stem cell transplantation. This CDR3 has 15 residues. Trimming left V 3 bases short and J 1 base short, with 12 bases between. Per the germline V gene, CDR1 is LNHDA and CDR2 is SQIVND (reference sequence). TCRdb recomputed calls from the RT-PCR reads with MiXCR, one row per CDR3 protein. This table has roughly 190,000 distinct CDR3 sequences, less than 45% appearing once. The sequence was collected from a human donor who was either an allogeneic HSCT recipient or a stem cell or donor lymphocyte infusion donor (not recorded which). It is not recorded whose cells these are; they may come from a transplant donor. Sequenced: blood, either unsorted or a sorted T cell fraction (not recorded which). This chain joins TRBV19 and TRBJ1-1; D not resolved. CDR3 in DNA: TGTGCCAGTAGTATTGGCTCAACGAGGAACACTGAAGCTTTCTTT. This gives the protein CASSIGSTRNTEAFF.